This T cell receptor beta chain was observed in a study of blood T cell repertoires in COVID-19. Overall study: Sites across the United States, Italy and Spain contributed samples from acute and convalescent COVID-19. Nucleic acid was either cDNA or gDNA, and it came from T cells, B-cell-depleted T cells, or PBMCs.

Assay: immunoSEQ multiplex PCR; the TCRdb copy retains only in-frame clones and omits some. Of about 160,000 clones in the sample, around four fifths are singletons; the top ten hold about a tenth. The CDR3 spans 13 residues. After removal of 6 bases from V and 3 bases from J, the junction contained 5 bases not matched to a gene. CDR1 and CDR2 from the germline V gene are MNHEY and SVGAGI. This rearrangement joins TRBV6-5 to TRBJ2-7; 7 bases are shared with TRBD1. Sequenced sample: peripheral blood. This clonotype originated in a human donor in a cohort sampled during active COVID-19. In DNA, the CDR3 is TGTGCCAGCAGCCACACAGGGGTCTACGAGCAGTACTTC. Translation: CASSHTGVYEQYF.